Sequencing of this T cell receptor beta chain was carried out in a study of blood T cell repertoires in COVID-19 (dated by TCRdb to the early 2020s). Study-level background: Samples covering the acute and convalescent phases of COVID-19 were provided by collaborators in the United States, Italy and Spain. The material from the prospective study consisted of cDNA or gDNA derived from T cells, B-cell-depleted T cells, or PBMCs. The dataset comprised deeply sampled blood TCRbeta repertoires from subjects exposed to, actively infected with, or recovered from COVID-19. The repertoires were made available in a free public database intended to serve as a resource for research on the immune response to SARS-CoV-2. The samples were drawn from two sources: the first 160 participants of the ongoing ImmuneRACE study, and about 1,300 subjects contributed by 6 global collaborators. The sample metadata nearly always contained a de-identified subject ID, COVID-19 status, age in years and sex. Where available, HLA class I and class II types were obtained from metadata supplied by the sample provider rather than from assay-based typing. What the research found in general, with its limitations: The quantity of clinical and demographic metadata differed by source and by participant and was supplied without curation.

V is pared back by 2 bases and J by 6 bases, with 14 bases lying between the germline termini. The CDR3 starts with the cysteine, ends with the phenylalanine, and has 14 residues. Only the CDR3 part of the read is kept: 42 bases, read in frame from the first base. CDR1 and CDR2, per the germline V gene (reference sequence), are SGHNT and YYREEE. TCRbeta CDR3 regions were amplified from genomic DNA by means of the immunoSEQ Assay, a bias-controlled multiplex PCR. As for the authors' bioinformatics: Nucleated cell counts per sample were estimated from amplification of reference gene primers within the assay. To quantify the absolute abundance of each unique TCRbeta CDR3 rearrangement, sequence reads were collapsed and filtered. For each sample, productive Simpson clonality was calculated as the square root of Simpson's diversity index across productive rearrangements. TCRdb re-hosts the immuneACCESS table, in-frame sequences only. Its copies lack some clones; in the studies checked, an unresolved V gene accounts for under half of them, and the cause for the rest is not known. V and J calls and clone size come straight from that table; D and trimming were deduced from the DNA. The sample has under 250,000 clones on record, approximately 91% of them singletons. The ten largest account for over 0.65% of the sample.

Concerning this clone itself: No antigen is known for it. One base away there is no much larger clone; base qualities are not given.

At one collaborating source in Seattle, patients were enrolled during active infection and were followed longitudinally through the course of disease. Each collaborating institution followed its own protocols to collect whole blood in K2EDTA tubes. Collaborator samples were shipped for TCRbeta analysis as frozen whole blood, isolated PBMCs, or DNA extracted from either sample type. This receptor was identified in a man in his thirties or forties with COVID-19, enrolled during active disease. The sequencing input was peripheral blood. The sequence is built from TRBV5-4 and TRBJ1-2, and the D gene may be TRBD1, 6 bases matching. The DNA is TGTGCCAGCAGCTTACTGGGGGCGGGAGATGGCTACACCTTC. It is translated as CASSLLGAGDGYTF.